These 27 T cell receptor beta chains came from one sample sequenced in a study of T cells in Graves' hyperthyroidism and ophthalmopathy. Researchers took RNA transcripts and amplified the TCR beta CDR3 regions from them. First-round RT-PCR with HTBI primers amplified the TCR CDR3 region. One entry per CDR3 protein results from TCRdb running MiXCR on the multiplex PCR reads. The repertoire holds about 350,000 distinct CDR3 sequences, with 15% to 20% as singletons. The sample was blood. The source is a woman aged 40 to 50 with Graves' ophthalmopathy.

This clonotype was found many times. The V gene is TRBV11-2, the J gene TRBJ1-1; 7 bases match TRBD1. The CDR3 runs 16 residues. V shed 4 bases, J shed 0 bases, and the junction held 8 bases outside the gene matches. Germline CDR1 SGHAT, CDR2 FQNNGV. The CDR3 DNA reads TGTGCCAGCAGCTCCCCGGGACAGTTGATGAACACTGAAGCTTTCTTT. It encodes CASSSPGQLMNTEAFF. Based on the CDR3 plus reference TRBV11-2 and TRBJ1-1, the full variable domain is EAGVAQSPRYKIIEKRQSVAFWCNPISGHATLYWYQQILGQGPKLLIQFQNNGVVDDSQLPKDRFSAERLKGVDSTLKIQPAKLEDSAVYLCASSSPGQLMNTEAFFGQGTRLTVV.

This clonotype has ten or more counts. The genes are TRBV9 and TRBJ2-7; the match to TRBD2 covers 11 bases. Trimming at V came to 3 bases and at J to 0 bases, leaving 5 bases not matched to a gene. The CDR3 sequence is 16 residues long. Germline V gives CDR1 SGDLS, CDR2 YYNGEE. In DNA, the CDR3 is TGTGCCAGCAGCGCGACTAGCGGGGCGAGCTCCTACGAGCAGTACTTC. Amino acids: CASSATSGASSYEQYF.

This chain connects TRBV18 to TRBJ1-1, with TRBD1 identical over 8 bases. Germline-derived CDR1 and CDR2 are KGHSH and LQKENI. The CDR3 sequence is 15 residues long. Trimming removed 5 bases from V and 3 bases from J; junction bases left unmatched: 8. The CDR3 region has the DNA TGTGCCAGCTCATTCTACAGGGGGGAAGACACTGAAGCTTTCTTT. Translated: CASSFYRGEDTEAFF.

This clonotype was counted many times. The genes are TRBV6-1 and TRBJ2-7, with D perhaps TRBD2 (6 bases). There are 16 residues in the CDR3. Germline V gives CDR1 MNHNS, CDR2 SASEGT. The V and J ends lost 5 bases and 6 bases respectively, with 23 bases between them. The CDR3 DNA reads TGTGCCAGCAGTCGCGAGCCCGTCGGGAGTAGGGTCGAGCAGTACTTC. Encoded protein: CASSREPVGSRVEQYF.

This clonotype was detected ten times or more. The rearrangement joins TRBV28 to TRBJ1-2, with TRBD1 identical over 10 bases. Looked up from germline, CDR1 is MDHEN and CDR2 is SYDVKM. The CDR3 covers 14 residues. With 3 bases clipped from V and 7 bases from J, the junction kept 5 bases outside the gene matches. The CDR3 sequence is CASSFSGQGTGYTF. The CDR3 region has the DNA TGTGCCAGCAGTTTCTCGGGACAGGGGACTGGCTACACCTTC.

This clonotype showed up many times. The chain employs TRBV12-3 or TRBV12-4 and TRBJ1-1; no clear D gene. This CDR3 is built from 13 residues. Between the trimmed V and J ends, which lost 2 bases and 7 bases, there was a span of 11 bases. CDR3 DNA sequence: TGTGCCAGCAGTTTAATTAGGATCGGTGAAGCTTTCTTT. Translation: CASSLIRIGEAFF.

In this sample, this clonotype turned up once. A much larger clone differs from this one at a single base, so this may be a read error. The rearrangement joins TRBV9 to TRBJ1-3; tentatively, D is TRBD1 (5 bases). Per the germline V gene, CDR1 is SGDLS and CDR2 is YYNGEE. This CDR3 contains 16 residues. CDR3 loop: CASSGRQTFSGHTIYF. CDR3 nucleotide sequence: TGTGCCAGCAGCGGCAGACAGACCTTCTCTGGACACACCATATATTTT.

This clonotype was observed many times. The CDR3 region has the DNA TGCAGTGCTGGGACTAGCCTCCAACTCAACGAGCAGTACTTC. Residues: CSAGTSLQLNEQYF. The J gene is TRBJ2-7, the V gene TRBV20-1; 9 positions match TRBD2. The germline CDR1 and CDR2 sequences are DFQATT and SNEGSKA (reference sequence). J was trimmed by 5 bases and V by 5 bases; bases with no gene match: 10. There are 14 residues in the CDR3.

This clonotype showed up many times. Because it lacks the conserved phenylalanine or tryptophan at the end, this CDR3 is likely a read error. The chain is built from TRBV2 and TRBJ1-2; 9 bases line up with TRBD1. V gave up 5 bases and J gave up 0 bases; unmatched junction bases: 7. In germline, CDR1 is SNHLY, CDR2 FYNNEI. The CDR3 spans 16 residues. CDR3 DNA: TGTGCCAGCAGTCGGGACAGGGCGGGGTCTAACTATGGCTACACCCTC. Residues: CASSRDRAGSNYGYTL.

The rearrangement joins TRBV20-1 to TRBJ2-4; the D is unclear. This CDR3 spans 13 amino acids. Germline CDR1 DFQATT, CDR2 SNEGSKA (reference sequence). Trimming removed 7 bases from V and 0 bases from J, with 10 bases in between. The CDR3 DNA sequence: TGCAGTGTACGGACGGGAGCCAAAAACATTCAGTACTTC. Translation gives CSVRTGAKNIQYF.

In its sample, this clonotype was seen a few times. The genes are TRBV6-2 or TRBV6-3 and TRBJ2-4, with 8 positions matching TRBD1. Per germline, CDR1 MNHEY and CDR2 SVGEGT. Trimming removed 6 bases from V and 2 bases from J; junction bases left unmatched: 3. The CDR3 runs to 14 residues. The CDR3 DNA follows: TGTGCCAGCAGCCGGACAGGGCCCAAAAACATTCAGTACTTC. The encoded protein is CASSRTGPKNIQYF.

This clonotype occurred many times. This rearrangement joins TRBV11-1 to TRBJ2-7, with 12 bases lining up with TRBD1. This CDR3 is 16 amino acids long. V was clipped by 2 bases and J by 5 bases; unmatched bases: 7. Germline loops: CDR1 SGHAT, CDR2 FQDESV (reference sequence). CDR3 sequence: CASSLPWDRGPDEQYF. DNA of the CDR3: TGTGCCAGCAGCTTACCCTGGGACAGGGGGCCCGACGAGCAGTACTTC.

This clonotype showed up many times. CDR3 protein: CASSSDRADPYEQYF. The CDR3 DNA is TGTGCCAGCAGCTCCGACCGCGCGGACCCCTACGAGCAGTACTTC. The chain has TRBV7-9 and TRBJ2-7; no clear D. Germline V gene lookup returns CDR1 SEHNR and CDR2 FQNEAQ (reference sequence). The length of the CDR3 is 15 residues. Trimming took off 4 bases at V and 2 bases at J, with 15 bases between the two ends.

There are a few counts of this clonotype. The chain joins TRBV6-1 to TRBJ1-5, with D hard to call. Germline loops: CDR1 MNHNS, CDR2 SASEGT. This CDR3 has 12 amino acids. Trimming pared 10 bases from V and 7 bases from J, leaving 14 bases between. The CDR3 DNA follows: TGTGCCATCTTTTACGTAGGACAGCCCCAGCATTTT. Protein sequence: CAIFYVGQPQHF.

This chain links TRBV7-2 with TRBJ1-5; D is undetermined. V lost 5 bases and J 6 bases, leaving 11 bases between the germline ends. The CDR3 loop spans 13 amino acids. Germline V gene lookup returns CDR1 SGHTA and CDR2 FQGNSA. The CDR3 nucleotides are TGTGCCAGCAGCCCGAGGGTTGGTCAGCCCCAGCATTTT. Translation: CASSPRVGQPQHF.

This clonotype showed up many times. The chain recombines TRBV7-9 with TRBJ2-7; possible D gene TRBD2, 6 bases. The germline V gene encodes CDR1 SEHNR and CDR2 FQNEAQ (reference sequence). The V end lost 2 bases, the J end lost 3 bases, and 14 bases lay between the germline ends. The CDR3 runs to 15 residues. The chain's CDR3 is CASSLYGTSDYEQYF. The CDR3 DNA reads as TGTGCCAGCAGCTTATACGGGACTTCCGACTACGAGCAGTACTTC.

This clonotype was found a few times. Germline and junction disagree at one end, which may indicate a read error. CDR3 in amino acids: CASRDYKGSLYGYIF. The CDR3 coding sequence is TGTGCCAGCAGGGACTACAAGGGATCCCTCTATGGCTACATCTTC. The chain links TRBV6-1 to TRBJ1-2; D uncertain. Germline V gene data show CDR1 as MNHNS and CDR2 as SASEGT. This CDR3 has 15 amino acids.

This clonotype occurred many times. V is TRBV7-2 and J is TRBJ1-6; TRBD1 is a possible D gene (5 bases). V was pared by 6 bases and J by 0 bases, with 15 bases between. This CDR3 region has 17 residues. Germline V gene lookup returns CDR1 SGHTA and CDR2 FQGNSA. CDR3 loop: CASSPGPRVSYNSPLHF. The CDR3 DNA sequence: TGTGCCAGCAGTCCGGGACCGCGAGTCTCCTATAATTCACCCCTCCACTTT.

This clonotype was observed at least ten times. V gene TRBV4-1 combines with J gene TRBJ2-7; 8 bases are a match to TRBD2. Per the germline V gene, CDR1 is MGHRA and CDR2 is YSYEKL. The CDR3 has 15 residues. The J segment lost 7 bases and the V segment lost 0 bases, leaving 8 bases of the junction unmatched. CDR3: CASSQDLAGGSEQYF. The DNA for the CDR3 is TGCGCCAGCAGCCAAGATCTCGCGGGAGGATCGGAGCAGTACTTC.

This clonotype occurred many times. The genes are TRBV6-2 or TRBV6-3 and TRBJ2-6; no firm D call. V lost 0 bases and J lost 3, with 0 bases in between. This CDR3 comprises 13 residues. Looked up from germline, CDR1 is MNHEY and CDR2 is SVGEGT. CDR3 loop: CASSYSGANVLTF. The DNA for the CDR3 is TGTGCCAGCAGTTACTCTGGGGCCAACGTCCTGACTTTC.

The chain employs TRBV28 and TRBJ1-1; D gene unclear. The CDR3 consists of 12 residues. V lost 3 bases to trimming and J lost 6 bases, with 8 bases between them. Germline CDR1 reads MDHEN; CDR2 reads SYDVKM. CDR3 loop: CASSLADPEAFF. The CDR3 DNA is TGTGCCAGCAGTTTGGCGGACCCTGAAGCTTTCTTT.

As to this clonotype: A much larger clonotype is one base distant, so this may be a read error. V and J are TRBV19 and TRBJ1-3; D unclear. From germline, CDR1 is LNHDA and CDR2 SQIVND (reference sequence). Trimming cost V 6 bases and J 8 bases, with 5 bases left between them. CDR3 length: 10 residues. The CDR3 here is CASRDYTIYF. The CDR3 bases are TGTGCCAGTAGGGATTACACCATATATTTT.

V is TRBV4-1 and J is TRBJ2-6; a weak D match, TRBD1 (6 bases). The germline gives CDR1 MGHRA, CDR2 YSYEKL. The V end was cut by 2 bases, the J end by 1 base, with 12 bases between. This CDR3 has 17 residues. CDR3 nucleotides: TGCGCCAGCAGCCAAACGATGGACAGTTCTGGGGCCAACGTCCTGACTTTC. Its protein product is CASSQTMDSSGANVLTF.

This clonotype was detected ten times or more. CDR3 sequence reads: CASSSSQGKWDYGYTF. In DNA form, the CDR3 reads TGTGCCAGCAGCTCGAGTCAGGGTAAATGGGACTATGGCTACACCTTC. The rearrangement links TRBV13 to TRBJ1-2; D possibly corresponds to TRBD1 (5 bases). The length of the CDR3 is 16 residues. V lost 4 bases and J lost 3, with 18 bases in between. The germline gives CDR1 PRHDT, CDR2 FYEKMQ (reference sequence). Full variable domain (rest looked up from reference TRBV13 and TRBJ1-2): AAGVIQSPRHLIKEKRETATLKCYPIPRHDTVYWYQQGPGQDPQFLISFYEKMQSDKGSIPDRFSAQQFSDYHSELNMSSLELGDSALYFCASSSSQGKWDYGYTFGSGTRLTVV.

This clonotype was observed at least ten times. The chain is built from TRBV4-1 and TRBJ1-6, with TRBD1 as a possible D gene (5 bases). This CDR3 comprises 16 residues. Germline V gene lookup returns CDR1 MGHRA and CDR2 YSYEKL. With 2 bases removed from V and 9 bases from J, the gap between germline ends came to 17 bases. CDR3 bases: TGCGCCAGCAGCCAACCATCGGAGGGTAGGGGTTCACCCCTCCACTTT. Its protein is CASSQPSEGRGSPLHF.

CDR3 DNA sequence: TGTGCCAGCAGTCCGCGGACTAGCGGATCCTCTGGGGCCAACGTCCTGACTTTC. This sequence encodes CASSPRTSGSSGANVLTF. The chain uses TRBV6-2 or TRBV6-3 and TRBJ2-6; 10 bases fit TRBD2. V was clipped by 5 bases and J by 0 bases; unmatched bases: 7. Germline CDR1 is MNHEY and CDR2 is SVGEGT. The CDR3 spans 18 residues.

This clonotype was seen repeatedly, ten times or more. The genes are TRBV27 and TRBJ1-1; D remains unclear. Germline values: CDR1 MNHEY, CDR2 SMNVEV (reference sequence). The CDR3 is made up of 13 amino acids. The V end lost 5 bases, the J end lost 3 bases, and 10 bases lay between the germline ends. CDR3 in DNA: TGTGCCAGCAGTCTCCTGTCAGACACTGAAGCTTTCTTT. Translation: CASSLLSDTEAFF.